This T cell receptor beta chain was documented in a study of blood T cell repertoires in COVID-19. J gave up 9 bases and V 0 bases, and 6 bases lay outside the gene matches. Germline V gives CDR1 SGHDN, CDR2 FVKESK. The CDR3 runs to 14 residues. Donors were grouped by their self-reported clinical history. Recovered participants had two consecutive negative NP/OP PCR tests, healthcare professional clearance, or symptom resolution. Data came from immunoSEQ multiplex PCR; TCRdb stores just in-frame clones and leaves some out. The table lists 320,000 or so clones, approximately 88% of them singletons. The gene calls are TRBV14 and TRBJ2-7, with 9 positions matching TRBD2. This receptor was taken from a young man who had recovered from COVID-19. The sequenced sample was PBMCs or T cells enriched from blood (not recorded which). CDR3 protein: CASSQEAGGWGQYF. The CDR3 DNA reads TGTGCCAGCAGCCAAGAAGCGGGGGGCTGGGGGCAGTACTTC.